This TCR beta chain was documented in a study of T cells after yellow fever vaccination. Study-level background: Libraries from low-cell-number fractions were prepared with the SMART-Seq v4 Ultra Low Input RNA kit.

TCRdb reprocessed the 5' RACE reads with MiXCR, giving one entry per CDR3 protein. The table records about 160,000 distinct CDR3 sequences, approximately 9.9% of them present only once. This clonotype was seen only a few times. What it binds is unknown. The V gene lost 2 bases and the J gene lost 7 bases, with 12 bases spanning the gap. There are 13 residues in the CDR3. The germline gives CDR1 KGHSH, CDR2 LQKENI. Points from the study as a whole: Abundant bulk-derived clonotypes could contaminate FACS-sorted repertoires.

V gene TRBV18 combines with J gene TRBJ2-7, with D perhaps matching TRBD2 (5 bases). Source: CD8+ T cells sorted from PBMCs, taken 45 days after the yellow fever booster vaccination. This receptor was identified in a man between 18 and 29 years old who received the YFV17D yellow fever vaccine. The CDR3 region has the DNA TGTGCCAGCTCACCATCTGAACCGGGGGAGCAGTACGTC. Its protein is CASSPSEPGEQYV.